These 9 T cell receptor beta chains were sequenced from one sample in a study of T cell repertoires in cytomegalovirus infection. TCRdb reprocessed the reads with MiXCR, giving one entry per CDR3 protein. The data show around 440,000 distinct CDR3 sequences, with roughly 12% seen just once and about 10% held by the top ten. Source material: PBMCs. The receptors were gathered from a human donor in good health (CMV status not recorded). Some clones in this sample may be carry-over from other donors' samples.

This clonotype was counted only a few times. This chain connects TRBV15 to TRBJ2-3; 10 bases line up with TRBD2. The CDR3 totals 14 residues. Trimming took 8 bases from V and 4 from J; bases not matched to a gene: 6. The V gene's germline CDR1 is LNHNV and CDR2 YYDKDF (reference sequence). CDR3 residues: CATGAGGESDTQYF. The CDR3 region has the DNA TGTGCCACCGGAGCGGGGGGGGAATCAGATACGCAGTATTTT.

This clonotype was observed at least ten times. The chain couples TRBV28 to TRBJ2-3; D uncertain. Trimming took off 5 bases at V and 0 bases at J, with 12 bases between the two ends. This CDR3 has 15 amino acids. Per the germline V gene, CDR1 is MDHEN and CDR2 is SYDVKM. The CDR3 DNA sequence: TGTGCCAGCAGTCGAGCCCCAACTAGCACAGATACGCAGTATTTT. This encodes CASSRAPTSTDTQYF.

This clonotype showed up many times. The chain employs TRBV12-3 or TRBV12-4 and TRBJ2-4; D might be TRBD1 (5 bases). The CDR3 consists of 14 residues. The germline V and J ends were trimmed by 5 bases and 3 bases, with 11 bases remaining between them. CDR3 loop: CASSQDSFKNIQYF. CDR3 in DNA: TGTGCCAGCAGTCAAGACAGCTTCAAAAACATTCAGTACTTC.

There are many counts of this clonotype. The gene calls are TRBV7-9 and TRBJ1-2, with D possibly matching TRBD1 (6 bases). From germline, CDR1 is SEHNR and CDR2 FQNEAQ (reference sequence). Trimming took off 6 bases at V and 8 bases at J, with 16 bases between the two ends. This CDR3 has 13 amino acids. The CDR3 DNA reads as TGTGCCAGCAGTTGGACAGAAGGCGACGGCTACACCTTC. This encodes CASSWTEGDGYTF.

This clonotype was seen at least ten times. The V and J genes are TRBV7-9 and TRBJ1-1; possible D gene TRBD1, 6 bases. Trimming pared 4 bases from V and 5 bases from J, leaving 14 bases between. Germline CDR1 SEHNR, CDR2 FQNEAQ (reference sequence). The CDR3 is made up of 14 amino acids. CDR3 sequence (DNA): TGTGCCAGCAGCTCCCCCGGGGGCGGTACTGAAGCTTTCTTT. This codes for CASSSPGGGTEAFF.

The gene calls are TRBV20-1 and TRBJ1-3; TRBD1 agrees at 10 bases. CDR1 is DFQATT and CDR2 is SNEGSKA in the germline V gene (reference sequence). The CDR3 length is 14 residues. After removal of 1 base from V and 8 bases from J, the junction contained 5 bases not matched to a gene. CDR3 sequence: CSARGQGAEHTIYF. CDR3 coding DNA: TGCAGTGCTAGAGGACAGGGGGCAGAGCACACCATATATTTT.

This clonotype showed up many times. The gene calls are TRBV5-6 and TRBJ2-7; D is perhaps TRBD1 or TRBD2 (5 bases each). This CDR3 region has 15 residues. V lost 4 bases, J lost 4 bases, and 18 bases lay in between. The germline V gene encodes CDR1 SGHDT and CDR2 YYEEEE. The CDR3 here is CASSPPGRGPYEQYF. Written as DNA, the CDR3 is TGTGCCAGCAGCCCACCGGGAAGGGGCCCTTACGAGCAGTACTTC. Using reference TRBV5-6 and TRBJ2-7 for the parts outside the CDR3, the full variable domain is DAGVTQSPTHLIKTRGQQVTLRCSPKSGHDTVSWYQQALGQGPQFIFQYYEEEERQRGNFPDRFSGHQFPNYSSELNVNALLLGDSALYLCASSPPGRGPYEQYFGPGTRLTVT.

The rearrangement uses TRBV18 and TRBJ2-1; 12 bases line up with TRBD2. The CDR3 consists of 14 residues. The V gene end was trimmed by 8 bases and the J gene end by 10 bases; junction bases not matched to a gene: 9. Per the germline V gene, CDR1 is KGHSH and CDR2 is LQKENI. The chain's CDR3 is CASTPGLAGKEQFF. CDR3 DNA sequence: TGTGCCAGCACCCCAGGACTAGCGGGGAAAGAGCAGTTCTTC.

This clonotype was detected many times. V gene TRBV28 combines with J gene TRBJ2-2; D gene ambiguous. Trimming took off 7 bases at V and 1 base at J, with 4 bases between the two ends. The CDR3 has 12 residues. The germline CDR1 and CDR2 sequences are MDHEN and SYDVKM. The CDR3 region is CASTENTGELFF. DNA for the CDR3: TGTGCCAGCACTGAGAACACCGGGGAGCTGTTTTTT.